This T cell receptor beta chain came from a study of radiation and T cells in renal cell carcinoma. The wider study: Nephrectomy followed 15 Gy stereotactic body radiation by 4 weeks.

Germline-derived CDR1 and CDR2 are SGHRS and YFSETQ. The V segment lost 4 bases and the J segment 15 bases; nucleotides outside the gene matches: 16. This CDR3 is 16 amino acids long. Notes on the study in general: Top tumor clonotypes rose in blood 2 weeks post-radiation, then contracted.

With regard to this clone: Its specificity is not known.

Time point specified: baseline pretreatment blood. Treatment denoted: 15 Gy SBRT to primary tumor, nephrectomy 4 weeks later. Clear cell pathology was present in this patient's renal cell carcinoma. Profiling relied on immunoSEQ multiplex PCR, and the TCRdb table lists in-frame clones only, not all of them. The data show just over 95,000 clones, approximately 86% seen once. The chain uses TRBV5-1 and TRBJ2-1; 13 bases fit TRBD2. The sample consisted of blood, taken from a patient whose treatment included radiotherapy and nephrectomy. This TCR derives from a man aged 45-65 years with renal cell carcinoma. CDR3 bases: TGCGCCAGCAGCCCAACTAGCGGGAGGGCACCCGACGCATCGTTCTTC. It codes for CASSPTSGRAPDASFF.